This T cell receptor beta chain was sequenced for a study of T-cell memory formation after mild COVID-19. In the study overall: TCR clusters mostly belonged to single donors. Study results and caveats: Later expanders leaned CD4+, whereas clones that contracted between day 15 and 85 were balanced CD4/CD8. CD4+ clones that contracted lay mainly in CM and EM; CD8+ ones lay in EMRA.

This CDR3 spans 13 amino acids. Trimming cost V 3 bases and J 3 bases, with 7 bases left between them. About this clonotype itself: Antigen: not known.

The authors produced TCR alpha and TCR beta cDNA libraries with sample barcodes and UMIs by 5'RACE using constant-segment primers. One entry per CDR3 protein results from TCRdb running MiXCR on the 5' RACE reads. The table lists 180,000 or so distinct CDR3 sequences, roughly 17% of them singletons, with 2% to 2.5% in the top ten. Sequencing was carried out using PBMCs or a T cell subset sorted from them (not recorded which). J is TRBJ2-3 and V is TRBV12-3 or TRBV12-4; no clear D. The TCR comes from an adult woman who had mild COVID-19 (a few samples of this study predate the infection). Cell type and time point are not known. The CDR3 nucleotides read TGTGCCAGCAGTTTGATCAGAACAGATACGCAGTATTTT. It yields the protein CASSLIRTDTQYF.